This TCR beta chain was obtained from a study of blood T cell repertoires in COVID-19. Turning to the study itself: Sample material is recorded as cDNA or gDNA derived from T cells, B-cell-depleted T cells, or PBMCs.

In the study's own analysis: For nucleated cells, counts were estimated from reference gene primer amplification. Generated by immunoSEQ multiplex PCR, the TCRdb table keeps only in-frame clones and is missing some. From that table come the V and J calls and clone size; the DNA was used to work out D and trimming. The table records roughly 320,000 clones, about 90% of them present only once. Trimming removed 0 bases from V and 8 bases from J; junction bases left unmatched: 6. The germline V gene has CDR1 LGHDT and CDR2 YNNKEL (reference sequence). The CDR3 runs 15 residues. This rearrangement joins TRBV3-1 (or the pseudogene TRBV3-2) to TRBJ2-2; 7 bases align to TRBD2. This TCR came from a woman in her 30s with COVID-19, enrolled during active disease. Sequences were obtained from peripheral blood. CDR3 coding DNA: TGTGCCAGCAGCCAAGATACTAGCGTCCTAGGGGAGCTGTTTTTT. Translation: CASSQDTSVLGELFF.